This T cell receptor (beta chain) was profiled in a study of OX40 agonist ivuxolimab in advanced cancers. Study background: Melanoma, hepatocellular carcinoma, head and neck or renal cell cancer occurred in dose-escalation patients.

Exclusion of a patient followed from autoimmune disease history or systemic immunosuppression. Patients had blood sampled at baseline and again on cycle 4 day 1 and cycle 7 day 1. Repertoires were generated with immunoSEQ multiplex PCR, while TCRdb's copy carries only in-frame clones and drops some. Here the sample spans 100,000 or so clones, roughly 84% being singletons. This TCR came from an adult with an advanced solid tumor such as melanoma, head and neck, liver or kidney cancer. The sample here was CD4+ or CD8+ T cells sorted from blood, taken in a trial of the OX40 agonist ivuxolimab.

CDR3 residues: CAILRAGSSYEQYF. The CDR3 DNA is TGTGCCATCCTCCGGGCGGGAAGCTCCTACGAGCAGTACTTC. The gene calls are TRBV2 and TRBJ2-7; a weak D match, TRBD2 (6 bases). Germline-derived CDR1 and CDR2 are SNHLY and FYNNEI. The CDR3 spans 14 residues. V lost 10 bases to trimming and J lost 0 bases, with 16 bases between them.